The entry below gives a single T cell receptor beta chain sequence along with its context. How the authors handled the data: Amplifying reference gene primers gave estimates of nucleated cell counts. TCRdb's copy holds only in-frame clones and misses some; the assay was immunoSEQ multiplex PCR. Clone size and V and J calls were adopted from that table, with D and trimming inferred from the DNA. The sample lists more than 85,000 clones; 70% to 90% were seen once. The data derive from a study of blood T cell repertoires in COVID-19. Study-wide context: The origin of the acute and convalescent COVID-19 samples was the United States, Italy and Spain. PBMCs, B-cell-depleted T cells, or T cells provided the cDNA or gDNA that made up the material.

CDR3 length: 16 amino acids. Per germline, CDR1 SGDLS and CDR2 YYNGEE. Trimming cost V 0 bases and J 0 bases, with 10 bases left between them. The TCR was taken from a middle-aged man with active or convalescent COVID-19. The source material was peripheral blood. The rearrangement joins TRBV9 to TRBJ1-3; D call uncertain. In DNA, the CDR3 is TGTGCCAGCAGCGTAGTACCGGTGCCCTCTGGAAACACCATATATTTT. Protein product: CASSVVPVPSGNTIYF.